The entry below gives a single TCR beta chain sequence along with its context. This sample is part of a study of Ad26.COV2.S vaccination and SARS-CoV-2 variants. The wider study: The donor belonged to the COV1001 Ad26.COV2.S trial arm.

The CDR3 is 14 amino acids. Germline V gene data show CDR1 as SNHLY and CDR2 as FYNNEI. V was clipped by 7 bases and J by 3 bases, with 12 bases between them. Treatment denoted: 15 to 20 received Ad26.COV2.S at low or high dose, single or two shots; a few received placebo; per-sample allocation not given. Day 63 after the first vaccine or placebo injection was the time point for sampling. Cohort 1b enrolled adults aged 18-55 years in Boston. Wuhan-strain SARS-CoV-2 spike was expressed by the Ad26 vector that made up the vaccine. Assay: immunoSEQ multiplex PCR; the TCRdb copy retains only in-frame clones and omits some. Of around 320,000 clones listed, 87% were seen once; the top ten hold 3.4%.

This TCR was sampled from a person between 18 and 59 years old who received the Ad26.COV2.S COVID-19 vaccine or a placebo. The chain has TRBV2 and TRBJ2-2; D not certain. The sequences come from peripheral blood, collected in a trial of Ad26.COV2.S vaccine versus placebo. The CDR3 reads CASTAWGYTGELFF. CDR3 DNA: TGTGCCAGCACGGCGTGGGGTTACACCGGGGAGCTGTTTTTT. Filled out from reference TRBV2 and TRBJ2-2, the complete variable domain reads EPEVTQTPSHQVTQMGQEVILRCVPISNHLYFYWYRQILGQKVEFLVSFYNNEISEKSEIFDDQFSVERPDGSNFTLKIRSTKLEDSAMYFCASTAWGYTGELFFGEGSRLTVL.